The next 20 T cell receptor beta chains were all read from a single sample in a study of spatial heterogeneity in lung cancer. TCRdb re-called the 5' RACE reads with MiXCR, one entry per CDR3 protein. The data hold about 120,000 distinct CDR3 sequences, with approximately 12% observed a single time. Stated time point: blood at routine non-recurrence follow-up after resection. Sequencing was performed on whole RNA extracted from tumor and nontumor lung tissue, or from frozen PBMC, and the material was left unsorted. Sequencing used PBMCs, obtained at follow-up. The receptors here all came from a male donor with early-stage non-small cell lung cancer.

This clonotype was detected ten times or more. The chain employs TRBV10-3 and TRBJ2-7, with D hard to call. CDR1 ENHRY and CDR2 SYGVKD come from the germline V gene. Trimming left V 7 bases short and J 2 bases short, with 18 bases between. The CDR3 spans 15 residues. The CDR3 is CAITSANASPYEQYF. CDR3 sequence (DNA): TGTGCCATCACCAGCGCTAACGCCTCGCCCTACGAGCAGTACTTC.

In regard to this clonotype: A read error may produce the germline difference seen at one junction end. This sequence joins TRBV12-3 or TRBV12-4 and TRBJ2-1, with D tentatively TRBD2 (6 bases). The CDR3 covers 14 residues. The CDR3 nucleotides read TGTGCCAGCAGTTCCCTACGGTTGCGGGGCGAGCTGAGGTTC. Its protein is CASSSLRLRGELRF.

In its sample, this clonotype was seen many times. The J gene is TRBJ2-7, the V gene TRBV10-3, with unresolved D. Trimming stripped 2 bases from V and 6 bases from J, with 5 bases between. Germline assignment: CDR1 ENHRY and CDR2 SYGVKD. CDR3 length: 11 amino acids. The CDR3, as DNA: TGTGCCATCAGTGAGCTTGCCGAGCAGTACTTC. As protein: CAISELAEQYF.

This clonotype was observed a handful of times. This may arise from a read error, as a much more abundant clone is one base away. No conserved phenylalanine or tryptophan ends this CDR3, so it is likely a read error. In DNA, the CDR3 is TGTGCCAGTAGTAGGGACAGGGTTGGTGGTCGCAATCAGCCCCAGCATCTT. Residues: CASSRDRVGGRNQPQHL. This chain joins TRBV19 and TRBJ1-5, with TRBD1 matching over 9 bases. The V segment lost 4 bases and the J segment 2 bases; nucleotides outside the gene matches: 9. The CDR3 spans 17 residues. Per germline, CDR1 LNHDA and CDR2 SQIVND (reference sequence).

This clonotype was counted many times. This chain's CDR3 is CASSPDSQETQYF. CDR3 nucleotide sequence: TGTGCCAGCAGCCCGGACAGTCAAGAGACCCAGTACTTC. The chain joins TRBV7-2 to TRBJ2-5, with a tentative D call TRBD1 (6 bases). The CDR3 sequence is 13 residues long. Trimming shortened V by 5 bases and J by 2 bases, and 9 bases separated the two germline ends. Per the germline V gene, CDR1 is SGHTA and CDR2 is FQGNSA.

The chain combines TRBV9 with TRBJ1-4; D remains unclear. This CDR3 has 14 amino acids. Germline CDR1 is SGDLS and CDR2 is YYNGEE. V was pared by 2 bases and J by 4 bases, with 9 bases between. Written as DNA, the CDR3 is TGTGCCAGCAGCGTCAGAGGCGGTAATGAAAAACTGTTTTTT. Translation gives CASSVRGGNEKLFF. Variable domain in full (rest from reference TRBV9 and TRBJ1-4): DSGVTQTPKHLITATGQRVTLRCSPRSGDLSVYWYQQSLDQGLQFLIQYYNGEERAKGNILERFSAQQFPDLHSELNLSSLELGDSALYFCASSVRGGNEKLFFGSGTQLSVL.

The sample holds many counts of this clonotype. This sequence joins TRBV28 and TRBJ2-7; D is possibly TRBD2 (5 bases). Germline V gene sequence: CDR1 MDHEN, CDR2 SYDVKM. The V end lost 3 bases, the J end lost 2 bases, and 23 bases lay between the germline ends. The CDR3 is made up of 18 amino acids. CDR3 coding DNA: TGTGCCAGCAGTTTTAGTCCGGGTCTGGGGAGTACTGCCTACGAGCAGTACTTC. Amino acids: CASSFSPGLGSTAYEQYF. The full variable domain, with the rest looked up from reference TRBV28 and TRBJ2-7, is DVKVTQSSRYLVKRTGEKVFLECVQDMDHENMFWYRQDPGLGLRLIYFSYDVKMKEKGDIPEGYSVSREKKERFSLILESASTNQTSMYLCASSFSPGLGSTAYEQYFGPGTRLTVT.

This clonotype was seen at least ten times. The V and J genes are TRBV29-1 and TRBJ1-2, with TRBD1 identical over 11 bases. This CDR3 is 14 amino acids long. Germline-derived CDR1 and CDR2 are SQVTM and ANQGSEA. After removal of 5 bases from V and 1 base from J, the junction contained 3 bases not matched to a gene. CDR3 region: CSVSDRGHNYGYTF. The CDR3 DNA follows: TGCAGCGTTTCGGACAGGGGGCATAACTATGGCTACACCTTC.

The rearrangement uses TRBV7-9 and TRBJ2-1; D uncertain. CDR3 length equals 12 residues. Germline CDR1 reads SEHNR; CDR2 reads FQNEAQ (reference sequence). V was cut by 1 base and J by 5 bases, with 3 bases left in between. This CDR3 reads CASSLGHNEQFF. The DNA of the CDR3 is TGTGCCAGCAGCTTAGGACACAATGAGCAGTTCTTC.

The CDR3 region has the DNA TGTGCCAGCAGCCATCCCTTCTCTGGGGCCAACGTCCTGACTTTC. This encodes CASSHPFSGANVLTF. This sequence joins TRBV3-1 and TRBJ2-6; the D is unclear. Germline V gene sequence: CDR1 LGHDT, CDR2 YNNKEL (reference sequence). V was clipped by 3 bases and J by 0 bases, with 6 bases between them. The CDR3 is made up of 15 amino acids.

This clonotype was counted ten times or more. Here the CDR3 reads CASSLERYEQYF. The CDR3 DNA reads as TGTGCCAGCAGTTTAGAAAGGTACGAGCAGTACTTC. The chain carries TRBV12-3 or TRBV12-4 and TRBJ2-7; D not resolved. Trimming stripped 1 base from V and 4 bases from J, with 5 bases between. This CDR3 contains 12 residues.

This clonotype showed up many times. The rearrangement joins TRBV9 to TRBJ1-5; D uncertain. Germline-derived CDR1 and CDR2 are SGDLS and YYNGEE. The CDR3 has 13 residues. The V end lost 2 bases, the J end lost 8 bases, and 11 bases lay between the germline ends. CDR3 sequence (DNA): TGTGCCAGCAGCGTGGAAGGGCAAGAGCCCCAGCATTTT. Its translation: CASSVEGQEPQHF.

The gene calls are TRBV12-3 or TRBV12-4 and TRBJ2-3, with D uncertain. This CDR3 spans 13 amino acids. Trimming pared 6 bases from V and 6 bases from J, leaving 13 bases between. CDR3 region: CASSYNFRDTQYF. The CDR3 bases are TGTGCCAGCAGCTATAACTTTCGGGATACGCAGTATTTT.

This clonotype was seen ten or more times. This sequence joins TRBV4-1 and TRBJ1-5, with 7 bases identical to TRBD1. V lost 5 bases and J lost 1; bases outside the gene matches: 2. This CDR3 is built from 14 residues. The V gene's germline CDR1 is MGHRA and CDR2 YSYEKL. The CDR3 region is CASSGGQSNQPQHF. CDR3 sequence (DNA): TGCGCCAGCAGCGGGGGACAGAGCAATCAGCCCCAGCATTTT.

The rearrangement links TRBV7-2 to TRBJ1-3; tentative D call: TRBD1 (5 bases). CDR3 size: 15 residues. Germline CDR1 is SGHTA and CDR2 is FQGNSA. V shed 7 bases and J shed 0 bases, with 13 bases lying between them. CDR3 nucleotide sequence: TGTGCCAGCAACCAGGGATCGAACTCTGGAAACACCATATATTTT. Translating it yields CASNQGSNSGNTIYF.

The V and J genes are TRBV20-1 and TRBJ2-1, with TRBD2 as a possible D gene (5 bases). V was trimmed by 2 bases and J by 0 bases, leaving 14 bases between them. The CDR3 has 16 amino acids. Per germline, CDR1 DFQATT and CDR2 SNEGSKA (reference sequence). CDR3 protein: CSARPAGLSSYNEQFF. CDR3 nucleotide sequence: TGCAGTGCTAGACCGGCGGGTCTGAGCTCCTACAATGAGCAGTTCTTC.

The table lists this clonotype with a few counts. The rearrangement links TRBV2 to TRBJ2-5; 9 bases are shared with TRBD1. The V gene end was trimmed by 7 bases and the J gene end by 4 bases; junction bases not matched to a gene: 7. The CDR3 has 14 residues. Germline assignment: CDR1 SNHLY and CDR2 FYNNEI. As DNA, the CDR3 is TGTGCCAGCAACTCCGGGACAGGGCGAGAGACCCAGTACTTC. Residues: CASNSGTGRETQYF.

This clonotype was seen many times. The chain uses TRBV9 and TRBJ2-5; D not resolved. With 1 base removed from V and 1 base from J, the gap between germline ends came to 8 bases. The CDR3 length is 14 residues. The germline V gene has CDR1 SGDLS and CDR2 YYNGEE. CDR3 sequence reads: CASSVSQSQETQYF. In nucleotides, the CDR3 is TGTGCCAGCAGCGTAAGTCAGAGCCAAGAGACCCAGTACTTC.

This chain connects TRBV12-3 or TRBV12-4 to TRBJ2-5; no definite D call. This CDR3 comprises 14 residues. Trimming pared 3 bases from V and 1 base from J, leaving 9 bases between. CDR3 amino acids: CASSFLAPQETQYF. CDR3 DNA sequence: TGTGCCAGCAGTTTTCTGGCCCCCCAAGAGACCCAGTACTTC.

A few counts support this clonotype. The gene calls are TRBV6-4 and TRBJ2-2; D is undetermined. Trimming took off 5 bases at V and 5 bases at J, with 9 bases between the two ends. The length of the CDR3 is 13 residues. Germline lookup yields CDR1 MRHNA and CDR2 SNTAGT. CDR3 DNA: TGTGCCAGCAGTATCGACGGTACCGGGGAGCTGTTTTTT. Translating gives CASSIDGTGELFF.